This record covers a single TCR beta chain. V gave up 4 bases and J gave up 8 bases; unmatched junction bases: 7. This CDR3 spans 13 amino acids. CDR1 and CDR2 from the germline V gene are SQVTM and ANQGSEA. The data were taken from a study of blood T cell repertoires in COVID-19. Background on the study: The United States, Italy and Spain supplied acute and convalescent COVID-19 samples. T cells, B-cell-depleted T cells, or PBMCs provided the cDNA or gDNA that served as material.

Original analysis: Estimation of nucleated cell counts was performed using reference gene primer amplification. Sequenced by immunoSEQ multiplex PCR; TCRdb stores in-frame clones only, minus some. D and trimming come from the DNA, and the V and J calls and clone size come from that table. The data hold approximately 190,000 clones, with over 70% observed a single time. The sample was peripheral blood. The TCR comes from a man between 60 and 75 years old with acute or convalescent COVID-19. The gene calls are TRBV29-1 and TRBJ1-2; 10 bases match TRBD1. CDR3 DNA: TGCAGCGTTGCGGGACAGGGGAAGGACGGCTACACCTTC. It is translated as CSVAGQGKDGYTF.